This T cell receptor (beta chain) was identified during a study of blood T cell repertoires in COVID-19. Sequencing used immunoSEQ multiplex PCR; TCRdb keeps in-frame clones, though not all of them. This sample carries some 66,000 clones, less than 85% of them seen once, and the ten largest clones take more than 6.5%. Germline V gene data show CDR1 as GTSNPN and CDR2 as SVGIG (reference sequence). Losses at the gene ends were 7 bases for V and 5 bases for J; bases not matched to a gene: 4. The CDR3 extends over 13 amino acids. The receptor was derived from a man aged 55-75 years with acute or convalescent COVID-19. The V call is TRBV30, the J call TRBJ1-5, with 11 bases lining up with TRBD1. What was sequenced was peripheral blood. CDR3 sequence (DNA): TGTGCCTCGGGACAGGGGGTTGATCAGCCCCAGCATTTT. Encoded protein: CASGQGVDQPQHF.